Following are 21 T cell receptor beta chains from one sample sequenced in a study of cytomegalovirus exposure and HLA in healthy donors. PCR was performed using 60 Vbeta and 13 Jbeta primers. Produced via immunoSEQ multiplex PCR; TCRdb's table is partial and in-frame only. The table has approximately 250,000 clones, approximately 81% seen once. The specimen was PBMCs. The source of these receptors is a girl aged 2-9 years in good health and CMV-seronegative.

CDR3 residues: CASSQGYRGGTDTQYF. DNA for the CDR3: TGTGCCAGCAGCCAAGGGTACAGGGGGGGCACAGATACGCAGTATTTT. The rearrangement links TRBV14 to TRBJ2-3; 8 bases match TRBD1. The length of the CDR3 is 16 residues. Germline CDR1 SGHDN, CDR2 FVKESK. V lost 1 base, J lost 1 base, and 4 bases stayed unmatched.

This clone was detected once. The chain recombines TRBV19 with TRBJ1-2; 8 bases match TRBD1. The CDR3 has 13 amino acids. After removal of 6 bases from V and 2 bases from J, the junction contained 2 bases not matched to a gene. Germline CDR1 is LNHDA and CDR2 is SQIVND (reference sequence). The CDR3 sequence is CASSRQGNYGYTF. The CDR3 nucleotides read TGTGCCAGTAGCCGACAGGGGAACTATGGCTACACCTTC.

The V call is TRBV4-1, the J call TRBJ1-2; D is unresolved. This CDR3 region has 16 residues. Germline V gives CDR1 MGHRA, CDR2 YSYEKL. The ends were cut back, 0 bases at V and 4 bases at J, with 15 bases in the middle. This CDR3 is CASSQDDLRPPYGYTF. In nucleotides, the CDR3 is TGCGCCAGCAGCCAAGATGATTTGCGGCCCCCCTATGGCTACACCTTC.

The sample holds one count of this clone. The V gene is TRBV6-1, the J gene TRBJ2-7, with D perhaps matching TRBD2 (6 bases). The V and J ends lost 1 base and 3 bases respectively, with 13 bases between them. The CDR3 has 15 amino acids. Germline V gives CDR1 MNHNS, CDR2 SASEGT. The CDR3 is CASSEVGGARYEQYF. For the CDR3, the DNA is TGTGCCAGCAGTGAAGTCGGAGGGGCTCGCTACGAGCAGTACTTC.

The chain links TRBV19 to TRBJ1-2; 8 bases agree with TRBD1. CDR3 length: 16 residues. Germline loops: CDR1 LNHDA, CDR2 SQIVND (reference sequence). The ends lost 3 bases at V and 0 bases at J; junction bases unmatched: 6. The CDR3 coding sequence is TGTGCCAGTAGTATGGACAGGGTCGGATCTAACTATGGCTACACCTTC. This sequence encodes CASSMDRVGSNYGYTF.

The rearrangement uses TRBV4-1 and TRBJ2-3, with 10 bases fitting TRBD2. Germline trimming cut 3 bases from V and 2 bases from J; bases unmatched to any gene: 8. There are 17 residues in the CDR3. CDR1 MGHRA and CDR2 YSYEKL come from the germline V gene. The CDR3 protein is CASSQLAGTSVTDTQYF. CDR3 bases: TGCGCCAGCAGCCAGTTGGCCGGGACTAGCGTCACAGATACGCAGTATTTT.

The genes are TRBV5-1 and TRBJ2-7; 8 bases match TRBD1. CDR1 and CDR2 from the germline V gene are SGHRS and YFSETQ. The V and J ends lost 1 base and 1 base, in that order; junction bases with no gene match: 4. This CDR3 region has 15 residues. The CDR3 DNA sequence: TGCGCCAGCAGCTTGTCAGGGGGCGCATCCTACGAGCAGTACTTC. This codes for CASSLSGGASYEQYF.

This clone was recorded a few times. The chain uses TRBV5-4 and TRBJ1-2; no firm D call. V was pared by 3 bases and J by 3 bases, with 12 bases between. The CDR3 is 14 residues long. The germline CDR1 and CDR2 sequences are SGHNT and YYREEE (reference sequence). CDR3 in DNA: TGTGCCAGCAGCTGGACGGGAGGAGACTATGGCTACACCTTC. It specifies CASSWTGGDYGYTF.

V is TRBV11-2 and J is TRBJ1-4; TRBD1 matches at 7 bases. V trimming: 3 bases; J trimming: 5 bases; junction bases outside the gene matches: 9. Germline V gene lookup returns CDR1 SGHAT and CDR2 FQNNGV. The CDR3 loop spans 16 amino acids. For the CDR3, the DNA is TGTGCCAGCAGCTTGGAAGCACCGGGACAGAATGAAAAACTGTTTTTT. This codes for CASSLEAPGQNEKLFF.

The genes are TRBV6-5 and TRBJ2-3; D is possibly TRBD1 (6 bases). CDR1 is MNHEY, CDR2 SVGAGI, per germline. This CDR3 contains 15 residues. V gave up 2 bases and J gave up 2 bases, with 11 bases separating them. The DNA of the CDR3 is TGTGCCAGCAGTTACATACAGGGCCTCACAGATACGCAGTATTTT. Translated, it gives CASSYIQGLTDTQYF.

This chain connects TRBV4-1 to TRBJ2-2; TRBD1 aligns across 9 bases. Per the germline V gene, CDR1 is MGHRA and CDR2 is YSYEKL. This CDR3 spans 15 amino acids. The J segment lost 6 bases and the V segment lost 2 bases, leaving 4 bases of the junction unmatched. As DNA, the CDR3 is TGCGCCAGCAGCCAATGGACAGGGGAAGCCGGGGAGCTGTTTTTT. It encodes CASSQWTGEAGELFF.

As to this clone: Other DNA sequences within the sample encode an identical CDR3. CDR3 in DNA: TGTGCCAGCAGACGTGACAGTCCTAACTATGGCTACACCTTC. This translates into CASRRDSPNYGYTF. The chain recombines TRBV6-5 with TRBJ1-2; the D gene is possibly TRBD1 (5 bases). Trimming cost V 6 bases and J 0 bases, with 11 bases left between them. This CDR3 spans 14 amino acids. Germline V gene lookup returns CDR1 MNHEY and CDR2 SVGAGI.

V gene TRBV20-1 combines with J gene TRBJ2-7, with D unresolved. With 2 bases removed from V and 7 bases from J, the gap between germline ends came to 9 bases. The CDR3 is 11 amino acids. Germline-derived CDR1 and CDR2 are DFQATT and SNEGSKA (reference sequence). CDR3 in DNA: TGCAGTGCTAGAAGAGAGAAAGAGCAGTACTTC. This sequence encodes CSARREKEQYF.

The chain recombines TRBV4-1 with TRBJ1-1; D not certain. Trimming removed 1 base at V and 5 bases at J, with 17 bases between. Germline CDR1 is MGHRA and CDR2 is YSYEKL. This CDR3 is built from 16 residues. The CDR3 is CASSQGGIGRWTEAFF. CDR3 coding DNA: TGCGCCAGCAGCCAAGGAGGGATCGGGAGGTGGACTGAAGCTTTCTTT.

The chain has TRBV18 and TRBJ1-3, with 8 positions matching TRBD1. Germline assignment: CDR1 KGHSH and CDR2 LQKENI. Trimming at V came to 2 bases and at J to 0 bases, leaving 6 bases not matched to a gene. CDR3 length: 17 amino acids. DNA for the CDR3: TGTGCCAGCTCACCAGGGACAGGACCCCTCTCTGGAAACACCATATATTTT. Amino acids: CASSPGTGPLSGNTIYF.

This clone has just a few counts. The J gene is TRBJ2-2, the V gene TRBV4-1; 9 bases are a match to TRBD1. After removal of 2 bases from V and 1 base from J, the junction contained 2 bases not matched to a gene. Germline CDR1 MGHRA, CDR2 YSYEKL. The length of the CDR3 is 16 residues. The CDR3 region is CASSQKGQGNTGELFF. The CDR3 DNA sequence: TGCGCCAGCAGCCAAAAGGGACAGGGGAACACCGGGGAGCTGTTTTTT.

The table lists this clone with a few counts. J is TRBJ2-1 and V is TRBV7-8; the match to TRBD2 covers 9 bases. J gave up 8 bases and V 1 base, and 9 bases lay outside the gene matches. CDR1 is SGHVS and CDR2 is FQNEAQ in the germline V gene. The CDR3 is made up of 16 amino acids. CDR3 DNA sequence: TGTGCCAGCAGCTTAGGGCGTGGCGGGGGGGCCGATGAGCAGTTCTTC. This gives the protein CASSLGRGGGADEQFF.

The V call is TRBV5-1, the J call TRBJ2-1; 11 bases fit TRBD2. After removal of 0 bases from V and 4 bases from J, the junction contained 9 bases not matched to a gene. From germline, CDR1 is SGHRS and CDR2 YFSETQ. This CDR3 is built from 18 residues. In DNA, the CDR3 is TGCGCCAGCAGCTTGGGGATCACTAGCGGGGGCATGTACAATGAGCAGTTCTTC. Translated, it gives CASSLGITSGGMYNEQFF.

The rearrangement uses TRBV10-3 and TRBJ2-5; 10 bases match TRBD2. The CDR3 sequence is 14 residues long. Trimming removed 4 bases from V and 4 bases from J; junction bases left unmatched: 3. Germline V gene sequence: CDR1 ENHRY, CDR2 SYGVKD. CDR3 amino acids: CAISASGGRETQYF. Written as DNA, the CDR3 is TGTGCCATCAGTGCTAGCGGGGGAAGAGAGACCCAGTACTTC.

The chain joins TRBV10-1 to TRBJ2-5; 11 bases map to TRBD2. CDR3 length: 14 amino acids. The germline gives CDR1 WNHNN, CDR2 SYGVQD (reference sequence). V dropped 2 bases and J dropped 11; count of bases not matched to a gene: 7. The CDR3 DNA sequence: TGCGCCAGCAGTGAGATGGTAGCGGGAGGGTTACAGTACTTC. It translates to CASSEMVAGGLQYF.

The V call is TRBV4-2, the J call TRBJ2-6; TRBD2 matches 8 bases. The junction had 7 bases not matched to a gene; V was cut back by 4 bases and J by 8 bases. From germline, CDR1 is LGHNA and CDR2 YNFKEQ. The CDR3 spans 15 residues. CDR3 DNA: TGTGCCAGCAGCCGGGGACTAGAAGAGACCAACGTCCTGACTTTC. It yields the protein CASSRGLEETNVLTF.